This record looks at one T cell receptor (beta chain) sequence and its context. Its antigen is currently unknown. This record belongs to a study of T cells in localized non-small cell lung cancer. Study-wide results and caveats: For the top 100 tumor clones, a median about 60 also appeared in adjacent lung. Heterogeneity within the tumor remains possible, as just one region underwent sequencing. Longer overall survival was linked to higher blood T cell density. Uninvolved adjacent lung showed higher T cell clonality than tumor.

Looked up from germline, CDR1 is LNHNV and CDR2 is YYDKDF (reference sequence). The CDR3 loop spans 14 amino acids. Trimming at V came to 5 bases and at J to 7 bases, leaving 6 bases not matched to a gene. TCRdb's table, derived via immunoSEQ multiplex PCR, lists solely in-frame clones and lacks some. Of some 17,000 clones listed, almost 90% were seen once; the top ten hold 0.9% to 1.5%. The chain carries TRBV15 and TRBJ1-5; 9 nucleotides align to TRBD1. Sequenced material: peripheral blood mononuclear cells, taken before any cancer treatment. The source is a woman aged 35-75 years with stage III lung adenocarcinoma. CDR3 sequence reads: CATSQTGGGQPQHF. The CDR3 nucleotides are TGTGCCACCAGCCAGACAGGGGGGGGCCAGCCCCAGCATTTT.